This T cell receptor beta chain was identified in a study of cytomegalovirus exposure and HLA in healthy donors. Primers included in the PCR were 60 Vbeta and 13 Jbeta primers. TCRdb keeps only in-frame clones here, not all; method: immunoSEQ multiplex PCR. The sample yields 90,000 to 110,000 clones, around 75% seen once. CDR3 length equals 19 residues. From germline, CDR1 is SGHTA and CDR2 FQGNSA. Trimming removed 4 bases from V and 0 bases from J; junction bases left unmatched: 12. Sample: PBMCs. This chain joins TRBV7-2 and TRBJ2-7, with TRBD2 matching 13 bases. The sequence was collected from a man between 25 and 39 years old in good health and CMV-seropositive. The CDR3 nucleotides are TGTGCCAGCAGCTGGAAAGGGACTAGCGGGGCAGTGGGCTCCTACGAGCAGTACTTC. Its protein product is CASSWKGTSGAVGSYEQYF. Drawing the rest from reference TRBV7-2 and TRBJ2-7, the complete variable domain is GAGVSQSPSNKVTEKGKDVELRCDPISGHTALYWYRQSLGQGLEFLIYFQGNSAPDKSGLPSDRFSAERTGGSVSTLTIQRTQQEDSAVYLCASSWKGTSGAVGSYEQYFGPGTRLTVT.